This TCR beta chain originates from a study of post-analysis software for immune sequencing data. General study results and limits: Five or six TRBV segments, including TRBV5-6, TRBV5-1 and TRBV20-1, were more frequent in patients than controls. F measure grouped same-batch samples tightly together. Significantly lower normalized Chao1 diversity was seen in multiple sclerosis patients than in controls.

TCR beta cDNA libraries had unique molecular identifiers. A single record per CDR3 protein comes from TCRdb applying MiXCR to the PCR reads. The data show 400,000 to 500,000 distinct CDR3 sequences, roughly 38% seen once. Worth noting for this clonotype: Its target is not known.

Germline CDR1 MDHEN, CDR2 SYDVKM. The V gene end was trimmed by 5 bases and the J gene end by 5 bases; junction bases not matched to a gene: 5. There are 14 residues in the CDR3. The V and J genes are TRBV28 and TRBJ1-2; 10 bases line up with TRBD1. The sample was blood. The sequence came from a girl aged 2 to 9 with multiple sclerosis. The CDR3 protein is CASSTRTGGYGYTF. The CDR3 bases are TGTGCCAGCAGTACTCGGACAGGGGGATATGGCTACACCTTC.